This T cell receptor (beta chain) came from a study of shared clonotypes between healthy human individuals. The sequencing of unsorted PBMC DNA took place on ten immunoSEQ deep assay plates. The data were produced by immunoSEQ multiplex PCR, yet TCRdb's version contains in-frame clones alone and is incomplete. The repertoire holds 400,000 to 500,000 clones, with less than 80% as singletons. Germline V gene sequence: CDR1 GTSNPN, CDR2 SVGIG (reference sequence). The V end was cut by 0 bases, the J end by 7 bases, with 9 bases between. The CDR3 totals 12 residues. Concerning this clone: Other nucleotide sequences in the sample specify the same CDR3.

The chain is built from TRBV30 and TRBJ1-2, with D maybe TRBD1 (5 bases). The sequencing sample was made of PBMCs. The receptor was isolated from a woman aged 35 to 49 in good health. Some clones in this sample may be carry-over from other donors' samples. As DNA, the CDR3 is TGTGCCTGGAGTGTCCTCGGGGCTGGCTACACCTTC. This encodes CAWSVLGAGYTF.